This T cell receptor beta chain appears in the sequencing data of a study of blood T cell repertoires in COVID-19. The data were produced by immunoSEQ multiplex PCR, yet TCRdb's version contains in-frame clones alone and is incomplete. The sample lists 260,000 or so clones, about 80% seen once, with around 7.8% in the top ten. The CDR3 runs 14 residues. V was clipped by 7 bases and J by 1 base, with 13 bases between them. Looked up from germline, CDR1 is MNHEY and CDR2 is SMNVEV (reference sequence). Sequenced sample: peripheral blood. This clonotype was obtained from a human donor in a cohort sampled during active COVID-19. This chain connects TRBV27 to TRBJ1-1; TRBD1 is a possible D gene (5 bases). The CDR3 DNA sequence: TGTGCCAGCATCCTGGGGCAGGGGAACACTGAAGCTTTCTTT. This codes for CASILGQGNTEAFF.